This TCR beta chain was retrieved from a study of cytomegalovirus exposure and HLA in healthy donors. The PCR had 60 Vbeta and 13 Jbeta primers. As handled by the study authors: It was a later analysis that counted about 80 million unique TCR beta chains, of which approximately 9.9 million were shared. Assay used: immunoSEQ multiplex PCR; TCRdb lists only in-frame clones, some missing. The DNA was the basis for D and trimming; V, J and clone size are from that table. Found here are more than 95,000 clones; the top ten clones hold around 2.7%. Germline V gene data show CDR1 as SNHLY and CDR2 as FYNNEI. The CDR3 covers 13 residues. J gave up 5 bases and V 7 bases, and 8 bases lay outside the gene matches. The study, taken as a whole, reports: Later analysis identified a missense DCLRE1C variant that was linked to TCR beta V- and J-gene trimming.

A note on this clone: Its specificity is not known.

Donors consisted of healthy bone marrow donors. Likely unrecorded immune exposures existed in these nominally healthy donors. The rearrangement links TRBV2 to TRBJ2-7; 7 bases are shared with TRBD1. This sequence was found in a man aged 30 to 45 in good health and CMV-seronegative. The sample was PBMCs. The CDR3 sequence is CASTRATGNEQYF. In DNA, the CDR3 is TGTGCCAGCACCCGCGCGACAGGGAACGAGCAGTACTTC.